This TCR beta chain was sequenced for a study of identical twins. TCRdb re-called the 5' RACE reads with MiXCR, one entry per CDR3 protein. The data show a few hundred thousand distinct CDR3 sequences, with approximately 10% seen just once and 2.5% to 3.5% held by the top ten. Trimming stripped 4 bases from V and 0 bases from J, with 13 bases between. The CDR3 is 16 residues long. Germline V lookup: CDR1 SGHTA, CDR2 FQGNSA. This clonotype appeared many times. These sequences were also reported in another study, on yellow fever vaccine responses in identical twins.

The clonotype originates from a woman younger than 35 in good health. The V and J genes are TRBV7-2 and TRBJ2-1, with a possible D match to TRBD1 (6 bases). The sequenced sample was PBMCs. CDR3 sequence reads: CASSSTDRSSYNEQFF. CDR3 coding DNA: TGTGCCAGCAGCTCGACCGACAGGAGCTCCTACAATGAGCAGTTCTTC.